These 18 T cell receptor beta chains were all obtained from the same sample, sequenced in a study of cytomegalovirus exposure and HLA in healthy donors. The study ran its PCR with 60 Vbeta and 13 Jbeta primers. Clones were sequenced by immunoSEQ multiplex PCR, and TCRdb holds only the in-frame ones, with some missing. There are some 190,000 clones in the sample; around 85% occur only once, and 1% lies in the top ten. Source material: PBMCs. The receptors derive from a boy between 2 and 10 years old in good health and CMV-seronegative.

The chain is built from TRBV28 and TRBJ2-1; unclear D gene. CDR3 length: 16 amino acids. Germline values: CDR1 MDHEN, CDR2 SYDVKM. V lost 4 bases, J lost 0 bases, and 13 bases lay in between. DNA of the CDR3: TGTGCCAGCAGTTCCCCGAGACTCAGCTCCTACAATGAGCAGTTCTTC. This translates into CASSSPRLSSYNEQFF. The full variable domain, rest sourced from reference TRBV28 and TRBJ2-1, is DVKVTQSSRYLVKRTGEKVFLECVQDMDHENMFWYRQDPGLGLRLIYFSYDVKMKEKGDIPEGYSVSREKKERFSLILESASTNQTSMYLCASSSPRLSSYNEQFFGPGTRLTVL.

The chain uses TRBV7-9 and TRBJ1-1, with TRBD1 matching over 9 bases. Trimming removed 1 base from V and 4 bases from J; junction bases left unmatched: 4. The CDR3 covers 15 residues. CDR1 and CDR2 (germline): SEHNR, FQNEAQ (reference sequence). The CDR3 DNA follows: TGTGCCAGCAGCTTAGGGCACAGGGGGCTCACTGAAGCTTTCTTT. Translated, it gives CASSLGHRGLTEAFF.

V is TRBV5-6 and J is TRBJ1-2; D is ambiguous. CDR1 is SGHDT, CDR2 YYEEEE, per germline. The CDR3 runs to 15 residues. V lost 4 bases and J lost 3, with 16 bases in between. CDR3 coding DNA: TGTGCCAGCAGCAGGCACCCCATAGCTGACTATGGCTACACCTTC. It encodes CASSRHPIADYGYTF. Based on the CDR3 plus reference TRBV5-6 and TRBJ1-2, the full variable domain is DAGVTQSPTHLIKTRGQQVTLRCSPKSGHDTVSWYQQALGQGPQFIFQYYEEEERQRGNFPDRFSGHQFPNYSSELNVNALLLGDSALYLCASSRHPIADYGYTFGSGTRLTVV.

The genes are TRBV2 and TRBJ2-7; D remains unclear. With 5 bases removed from V and 5 bases from J, the gap between germline ends came to 13 bases. The CDR3 has 13 residues. Germline V CDR1 and CDR2: SNHLY, FYNNEI. For the CDR3, the DNA is TGTGCCAGCAGTCCGGTCTCTAGTAACGAGCAGTACTTC. Its translation: CASSPVSSNEQYF.

This chain connects TRBV9 to TRBJ2-5; D possibly corresponds to TRBD2 (5 bases). Germline CDR1 SGDLS, CDR2 YYNGEE. Trimming removed 0 bases at V and 5 bases at J, with 11 bases between. The CDR3 is 14 amino acids. The DNA for the CDR3 is TGTGCCAGCAGCGTAGATGTGGGAGCGGAGACCCAGTACTTC. Translated, it gives CASSVDVGAETQYF.

The rearrangement joins TRBV21-1 to TRBJ1-5; the table calls TRBD1, which could not be checked here. TRBV21-1 is listed as a pseudogene. The CDR3 extends over 17 amino acids. CDR3 amino acids: CASGKSPPGQGDQPQHF. CDR3 nucleotides: TGTGCCAGCGGAAAATCCCCTCCGGGACAGGGCGATCAGCCCCAGCATTTT.

The chain uses TRBV7-2 and TRBJ1-2; possible D gene TRBD1, 5 bases. Germline values: CDR1 SGHTA, CDR2 FQGNSA. This CDR3 region has 13 residues. The ends were cut back, 3 bases at V and 5 bases at J, with 10 bases in the middle. The CDR3 region is CASSLGRVYGYTF. For the CDR3, the DNA is TGTGCCAGCAGCTTGGGCAGGGTATATGGCTACACCTTC.

The chain carries TRBV2 and TRBJ1-5; D is undetermined. The V gene's germline CDR1 is SNHLY and CDR2 FYNNEI. The CDR3 extends over 14 amino acids. Between the trimmed V and J ends, which lost 6 bases and 7 bases, there was a span of 16 bases. CDR3 nucleotides: TGTGCCAGCAGGATAGAGGCGGAGGGCCAGCCCCAGCATTTT. This encodes CASRIEAEGQPQHF.

This clone was seen a few times. The CDR3 here is CASSPWTGPQETQYF. CDR3 sequence (DNA): TGTGCCAGCAGCCCATGGACAGGACCTCAAGAGACCCAGTACTTC. This chain uses TRBV7-6 with TRBJ2-5, with 7 nucleotides matching TRBD1. The CDR3 has 15 amino acids. With V trimmed by 5 bases and J by 2 bases, 8 bases remained unmatched. Germline CDR1 and CDR2: SGHVS and FNYEAQ. Supplemented by reference TRBV7-6 and TRBJ2-5, the full variable domain reads GAGVSQSPRYKVTKRGQDVALRCDPISGHVSLYWYRQALGQGPEFLTYFNYEAQQDKSGLPNDRFSAERPEGSISTLTIQRTEQRDSAMYRCASSPWTGPQETQYFGPGTRLLVL.

The rearrangement links TRBV28 to TRBJ2-3; 9 bases fit TRBD2. This CDR3 is 15 amino acids long. Losses at the gene ends were 4 bases for V and 3 bases for J; bases not matched to a gene: 5. Germline V CDR1 and CDR2: MDHEN, SYDVKM. The CDR3 is CASSSRGGGTDTQYF. CDR3 DNA: TGTGCCAGCAGTTCGCGGGGGGGCGGAACAGATACGCAGTATTTT.

This rearrangement joins TRBV7-2 to TRBJ2-3, with a possible D match to TRBD2 (5 bases). V gave up 6 bases and J gave up 3 bases, with 16 bases separating them. Germline CDR1 SGHTA, CDR2 FQGNSA. The CDR3 length is 15 residues. CDR3 coding DNA: TGTGCCAGCAGGCTCCCCCTCGGGGTAACAGATACGCAGTATTTT. Translation gives CASRLPLGVTDTQYF.

The rearrangement links TRBV4-1 to TRBJ2-7; a possible D gene is TRBD1 (6 bases). Trimming took off 3 bases at V and 0 bases at J, with 12 bases between the two ends. Per the germline V gene, CDR1 is MGHRA and CDR2 is YSYEKL. The CDR3 length is 15 residues. The DNA of the CDR3 is TGCGCCAGCAGCCAGCAGGGGAAGGGCTCCTACGAGCAGTACTTC. Translated, it gives CASSQQGKGSYEQYF.

The chain uses TRBV10-1 and TRBJ2-3; 7 positions agree with TRBD2. The V gene's germline CDR1 is WNHNN and CDR2 SYGVQD (reference sequence). Losses at the gene ends were 3 bases for V and 1 base for J; bases not matched to a gene: 13. The CDR3 spans 18 residues. As DNA, the CDR3 is TGCGCCAGCAGTGATGTCCCTGGGGGGGATCGTGGCACAGATACGCAGTATTTT. The encoded protein is CASSDVPGGDRGTDTQYF.

This sequence joins TRBV5-1 and TRBJ2-1, with 13 bases fitting TRBD2. The V gene end was trimmed by 0 bases and the J gene end by 8 bases; junction bases not matched to a gene: 5. Germline assignment: CDR1 SGHRS and CDR2 YFSETQ. The CDR3 contains 16 residues. This CDR3 reads CASSLAGLAGVDEQFF. CDR3 nucleotide sequence: TGCGCCAGCAGCTTGGCCGGACTAGCGGGAGTGGATGAGCAGTTCTTC.

The chain is built from TRBV5-1 and TRBJ2-7; D might be TRBD2 (6 bases). CDR1 SGHRS and CDR2 YFSETQ come from the germline V gene. The CDR3 totals 14 residues. V was cut by 0 bases and J by 4 bases, with 11 bases left in between. The DNA of the CDR3 is TGCGCCAGCAGCTTGGAGGAGGGGACGTACGAGCAGTACTTC. Protein: CASSLEEGTYEQYF.

V and J are TRBV7-6 and TRBJ2-5; 8 bases map to TRBD1. The CDR3 is 13 residues long. V trimming: 3 bases; J trimming: 11 bases; junction bases outside the gene matches: 8. The germline V gene has CDR1 SGHVS and CDR2 FNYEAQ. The CDR3 loop reads CASSLGDRPPQYF. For the CDR3, the DNA is TGTGCCAGCAGCTTGGGGGACAGGCCTCCTCAGTACTTC. Together with reference TRBV7-6 and TRBJ2-5, the CDR3 gives the full variable domain: GAGVSQSPRYKVTKRGQDVALRCDPISGHVSLYWYRQALGQGPEFLTYFNYEAQQDKSGLPNDRFSAERPEGSISTLTIQRTEQRDSAMYRCASSLGDRPPQYFGPGTRLLVL.

This sequence joins TRBV28 and TRBJ1-6, with TRBD1 as a possible D gene (5 bases). V was pared by 3 bases and J by 7 bases, with 10 bases between. Germline CDR1 is MDHEN and CDR2 is SYDVKM. The CDR3 is made up of 14 amino acids. CDR3 DNA: TGTGCCAGCAGTTTGATCCAGGGAAATTCACCCCTCCACTTT. It encodes CASSLIQGNSPLHF.

V gene TRBV6-5 combines with J gene TRBJ2-1; D might be TRBD2 (6 bases). Between the trimmed V and J ends, which lost 0 bases and 8 bases, there was a span of 17 bases. CDR1 MNHEY and CDR2 SVGAGI come from the germline V gene. The CDR3 consists of 16 residues. The CDR3 DNA reads as TGTGCCAGCAGTTACTCCTGGGGCCCTGGAGGGGATGAGCAGTTCTTC. Translated, it gives CASSYSWGPGGDEQFF.